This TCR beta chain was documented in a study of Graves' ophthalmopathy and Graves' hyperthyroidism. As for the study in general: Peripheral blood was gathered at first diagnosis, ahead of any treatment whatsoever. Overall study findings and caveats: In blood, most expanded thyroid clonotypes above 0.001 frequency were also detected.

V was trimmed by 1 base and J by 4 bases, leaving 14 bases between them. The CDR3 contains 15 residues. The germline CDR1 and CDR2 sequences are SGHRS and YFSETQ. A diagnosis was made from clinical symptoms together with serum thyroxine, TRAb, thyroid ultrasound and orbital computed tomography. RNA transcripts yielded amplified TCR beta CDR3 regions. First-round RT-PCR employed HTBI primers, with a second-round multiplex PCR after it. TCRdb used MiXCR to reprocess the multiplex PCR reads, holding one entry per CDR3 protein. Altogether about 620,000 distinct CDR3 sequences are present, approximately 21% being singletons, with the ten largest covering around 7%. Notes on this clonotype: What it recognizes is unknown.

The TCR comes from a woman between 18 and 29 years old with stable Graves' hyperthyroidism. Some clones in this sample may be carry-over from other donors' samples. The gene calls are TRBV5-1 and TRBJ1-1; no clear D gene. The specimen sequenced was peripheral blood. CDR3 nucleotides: TGCGCCAGCAGCTTGTCACGGACTGGGAGCACTGAAGCTTTCTTT. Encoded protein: CASSLSRTGSTEAFF.